The present TCR beta chain was sequenced within a study of blood T cell repertoires in COVID-19. Authors' processing steps: For nucleated cells, counts were estimated from reference gene primer amplification. Sequenced by immunoSEQ multiplex PCR; TCRdb stores in-frame clones only, minus some. V, J and clone size are taken as reported in that table, and D and trimming were inferred from the DNA itself. The sample lists about 100,000 clones, approximately 84% occurring once. The CDR3 is made up of 14 amino acids. Trimming at V came to 8 bases and at J to 13 bases, leaving 14 bases not matched to a gene. CDR1 and CDR2 from the germline V gene are SNHLY and FYNNEI.

The sample taken for sequencing was peripheral blood. The rearrangement joins TRBV2 to TRBJ1-6; 7 positions match TRBD1. This clonotype originated in a human donor in a cohort sampled during active COVID-19. The CDR3 DNA reads TGTGCCAGCCTGCGGGACCCGCCCAGGGGGCCCCTCCACTTT. This codes for CASLRDPPRGPLHF.